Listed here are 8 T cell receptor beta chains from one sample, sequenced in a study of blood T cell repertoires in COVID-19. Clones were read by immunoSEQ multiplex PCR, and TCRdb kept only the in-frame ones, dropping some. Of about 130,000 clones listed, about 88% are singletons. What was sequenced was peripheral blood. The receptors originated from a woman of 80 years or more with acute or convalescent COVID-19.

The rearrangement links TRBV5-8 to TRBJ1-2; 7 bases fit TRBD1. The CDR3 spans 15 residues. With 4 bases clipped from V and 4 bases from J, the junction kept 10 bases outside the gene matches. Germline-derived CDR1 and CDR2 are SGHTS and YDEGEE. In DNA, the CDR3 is TGTGCCAGCAGCCTCCCCTTAGGGGACAGCTATGGCTACACCTTC. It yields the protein CASSLPLGDSYGYTF. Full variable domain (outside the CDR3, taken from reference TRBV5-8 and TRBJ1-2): EAGVTQSPTHLIKTRGQQATLRCSPISGHTSVYWYQQALGLGLQFLLWYDEGEERNRGNFPPRFSGRQFPNYSSELNVNALELEDSALYLCASSLPLGDSYGYTFGSGTRLTVV.

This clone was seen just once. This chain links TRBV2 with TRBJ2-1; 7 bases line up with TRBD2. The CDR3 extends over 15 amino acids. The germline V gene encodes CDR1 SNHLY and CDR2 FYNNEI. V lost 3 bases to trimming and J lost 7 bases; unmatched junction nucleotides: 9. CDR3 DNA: TGTGCCAGCAGTGAGGATACATCGCGGGGGAATGAGCAGTTCTTC. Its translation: CASSEDTSRGNEQFF.

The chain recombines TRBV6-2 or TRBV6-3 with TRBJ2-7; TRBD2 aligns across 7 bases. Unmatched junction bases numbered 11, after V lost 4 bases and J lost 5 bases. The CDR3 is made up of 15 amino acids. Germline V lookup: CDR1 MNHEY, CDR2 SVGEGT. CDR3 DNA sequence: TGTGCCAGCAGTTTCCCGACTAGCCTTATAAACGAGCAGTACTTC. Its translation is CASSFPTSLINEQYF.

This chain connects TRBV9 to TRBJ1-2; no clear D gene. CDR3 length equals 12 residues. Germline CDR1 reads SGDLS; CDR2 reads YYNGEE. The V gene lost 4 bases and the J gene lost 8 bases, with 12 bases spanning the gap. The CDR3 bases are TGTGCCAGCAGCCCCCAAACAGAGGGCTACACCTTC. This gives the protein CASSPQTEGYTF.

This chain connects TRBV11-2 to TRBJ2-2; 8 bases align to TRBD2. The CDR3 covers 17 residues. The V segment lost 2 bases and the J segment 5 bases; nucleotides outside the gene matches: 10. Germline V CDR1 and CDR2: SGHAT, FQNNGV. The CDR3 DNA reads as TGTGCCAGCAGCTTAAGTGCCGGGACTAGGAGTACCGGGGAGCTGTTTTTT. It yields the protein CASSLSAGTRSTGELFF. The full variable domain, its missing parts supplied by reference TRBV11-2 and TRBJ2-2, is EAGVAQSPRYKIIEKRQSVAFWCNPISGHATLYWYQQILGQGPKLLIQFQNNGVVDDSQLPKDRFSAERLKGVDSTLKIQPAKLEDSAVYLCASSLSAGTRSTGELFFGEGSRLTVL.

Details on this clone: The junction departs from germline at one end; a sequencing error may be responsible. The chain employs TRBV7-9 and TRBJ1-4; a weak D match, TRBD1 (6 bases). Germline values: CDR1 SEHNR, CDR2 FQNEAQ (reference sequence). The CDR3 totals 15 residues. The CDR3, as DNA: TGTGCCAGCACCTTACTACAGGGTTCGGTTGGGAAACTGTTTTTT. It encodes CASTLLQGSVGKLFF.

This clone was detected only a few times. The CDR3 region has the DNA TGTGCCAGCAGGAGGGACAGTACCGCCAACTACGAGCAGTACTTC. This codes for CASRRDSTANYEQYF. The chain employs TRBV27 and TRBJ2-7; the match to TRBD1 covers 7 bases. The J segment lost 3 bases and the V segment lost 6 bases, leaving 11 bases of the junction unmatched. This CDR3 spans 15 amino acids. Germline V gene sequence: CDR1 MNHEY, CDR2 SMNVEV (reference sequence).

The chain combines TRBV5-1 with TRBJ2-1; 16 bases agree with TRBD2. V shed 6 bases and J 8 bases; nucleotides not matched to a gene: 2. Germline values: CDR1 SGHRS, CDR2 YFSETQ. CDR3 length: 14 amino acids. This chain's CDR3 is CASTGTSGGDEQFF. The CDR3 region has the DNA TGCGCCAGCACCGGGACTAGCGGGGGGGATGAGCAGTTCTTC.